Listed below are T cell receptor beta chains from one sample, sequenced in a study of blood T cell repertoires in COVID-19. Assay used: immunoSEQ multiplex PCR; TCRdb lists only in-frame clones, some missing. The sample includes approximately 160,000 clones, approximately 80% of them seen just once. The sequencing input was peripheral blood. The receptors come from a woman of 80 years or more with active or convalescent COVID-19. Each CDR3 is given with its conserved first and last residue. A D gene is named only where the DNA matches it firmly. Size tells how often a clone was seen (once, few, many) or the class of an expanded clone, and some rows leave it out.

d_call j_call clone_size v_call cdr3_aa cdr3_nt
- TRBJ1-1 - TRBV6-5 CASTSGEGLGTEAFF TGTGCCAGCACCTCGGGGGAGGGGCTGGGCACTGAAGCTTTCTTT
- TRBJ1-2 - TRBV11-3 CASSPTAGDGYTF TGTGCCAGCAGCCCCACGGCAGGCGATGGCTACACCTTC
TRBD2 TRBJ2-1 few TRBV24-1 CATTRTPTSGGCYNEQFF TGTGCCACCACCCGGACTCCGACTAGCGGGGGTTGCTACAATGAGCAGTTCTTC
- TRBJ1-5 - TRBV18 CASSPGREGPLNQPQHF TGTGCCAGCTCACCAGGGAGGGAGGGGCCCCTCAATCAGCCCCAGCATTTT
- TRBJ1-5 - TRBV7-2 CASSLGLSSNQPQHF TGTGCCAGCAGCTTAGGGCTCAGTAGCAATCAGCCCCAGCATTTT
TRBD1 TRBJ1-4 - TRBV6-2/TRBV6-3 CASSLRGTGEEKLFF TGTGCCAGCAGCTTACGCGGGACAGGGGAGGAAAAACTGTTTTTT
TRBD1 TRBJ2-1 once TRBV6-5 CASKTEGQGPEQFF TGTGCCAGCAAAACAGAGGGACAGGGCCCTGAGCAGTTCTTC
- TRBJ1-3 few TRBV4-3 CASSQDRLSGNTIYF TGCGCCAGCAGCCAAGACCGACTCTCTGGAAACACCATATATTTT
- TRBJ2-2 once TRBV3-1/TRBV3-2 CASSHLVGELFF TGTGCCAGCAGCCACCTTGTCGGGGAGCTGTTTTTT
- TRBJ2-1 - TRBV11-2 CASSLASTVYNEQFF TGTGCCAGCAGCTTAGCTTCGACAGTTTACAATGAGCAGTTCTTC
- TRBJ2-7 - TRBV6-5 CASYITGKNEQYF TGTGCCAGCTATATCACAGGGAAAAACGAGCAGTACTTC
- TRBJ1-5 once TRBV7-2 CASSLEYNRLVQPQHF TGTGCCAGCAGCTTAGAATACAACAGGTTGGTTCAGCCCCAGCATTTT
- TRBJ2-7 - TRBV7-2 CASQLSGAGSYEQYF TGTGCCAGTCAGCTTAGTGGTGCAGGGTCCTACGAGCAGTACTTC
TRBD1 TRBJ1-1 - TRBV5-6 CASSPTGQGTFTEAFF TGTGCCAGCAGCCCAACGGGACAGGGCACTTTCACTGAAGCTTTCTTT
- TRBJ1-1 few TRBV4-1 CASSRNPTGANTEAFF TGCGCCAGCAGCCGGAATCCGACCGGAGCGAACACTGAAGCTTTCTTT
TRBD1 TRBJ1-5 - TRBV19 CASTRQGARGNQPQHF TGTGCCAGTACTAGACAGGGGGCCCGTGGCAATCAGCCCCAGCATTTT
TRBD2 TRBJ2-1 - TRBV5-4 CASSPGGGYEQFF TGTGCCAGCAGCCCCGGCGGGGGATATGAGCAGTTCTTC
- TRBJ1-2 - TRBV19 CASTLQGLPYGYTF TGTGCCAGCACACTTCAGGGGCTGCCCTATGGCTACACCTTC
- TRBJ2-7 - TRBV7-9 CASSSLSYEQYF TGTGCCAGCAGCTCCCTCTCCTACGAGCAGTACTTC
- TRBJ2-3 - TRBV29-1 CSVDRGTDTQYF TGCAGCGTTGACAGGGGCACAGATACGCAGTATTTT
TRBD1 TRBJ2-1 - TRBV5-1 CASRLGQGNNEQFF TGCGCCAGCCGGCTAGGACAGGGCAACAATGAGCAGTTCTTC
- TRBJ2-2 - TRBV19 CASSSRTANTGELFF TGTGCCAGTAGTAGCCGGACAGCAAACACCGGGGAGCTGTTTTTT
TRBD1 TRBJ1-3 - TRBV6-5 CASIMGQVGNTIYF TGTGCCAGCATCATGGGACAGGTGGGAAACACCATATATTTT
- TRBJ2-7 - TRBV27 CASSLSDTYEQYF TGTGCCAGCAGTCTCAGTGATACCTACGAGCAGTACTTC
- TRBJ1-5 - TRBV12-5 CASGQNSNQPQHF TGTGCTAGTGGTCAGAATAGCAATCAGCCCCAGCATTTT
- TRBJ2-7 - TRBV6-2/TRBV6-3 CASSPRLIEQYF TGTGCCAGCAGCCCCCGGTTGATCGAGCAGTACTTC
- TRBJ1-1 - TRBV27 CASSLLQGNTEAFF TGTGCCAGCAGTTTATTGCAGGGGAACACTGAAGCTTTCTTT
TRBD2 TRBJ2-3 - TRBV30 CAITTSGGATDTQYF TGTGCCATCACGACTAGCGGGGGGGCTACAGATACGCAGTATTTT
- TRBJ2-1 few TRBV14 CASSPTHNEQFF TGTGCCAGCAGCCCTACTCACAATGAGCAGTTCTTC
TRBD1 TRBJ1-5 once TRBV6-6 CASSDSGTGNGQPQHF TGTGCCAGCAGTGACTCCGGGACAGGGAACGGGCAGCCCCAGCATTTT
TRBD1 TRBJ1-4 - TRBV7-2 CASSSTGLNEKLFF TGTGCCAGCAGCTCGACAGGGCTGAATGAAAAACTGTTTTTT
- TRBJ1-1 - TRBV27 CASRGDTEAFF TGTGCCAGCCGCGGGGACACTGAAGCTTTCTTT
TRBD1 TRBJ1-2 few TRBV6-6 CASSLTGTGYTF TGTGCCAGCAGTTTGACAGGGACCGGCTACACCTTC
TRBD1 TRBJ1-5 - TRBV19 CASSAQTGVGQPQHF TGTGCCAGTAGTGCCCAAACAGGGGTCGGGCAGCCCCAGCATTTT
- TRBJ1-2 once TRBV12-3/TRBV12-4 CASSLDTRGYTF TGTGCCAGCAGTCTGGACACTCGGGGCTACACCTTC
TRBD1 TRBJ1-6 - TRBV19 CASTQLQGNSPLHF TGTGCCAGTACCCAACTACAGGGGAATTCACCCCTCCACTTT
- TRBJ2-1 - TRBV5-1 CASSLMTSDEQFF TGCGCCAGCAGCTTGATGACTTCGGATGAGCAGTTCTTC
- TRBJ1-5 - TRBV7-2 CASSPSLDRSDQPQHF TGTGCCAGCAGCCCCTCCTTGGACAGAAGTGATCAGCCCCAGCATTTT
- TRBJ1-1 - TRBV5-4 CASSYGGDTEAFF TGTGCCAGCAGCTATGGGGGGGACACTGAAGCTTTCTTT
TRBD1 TRBJ1-1 - TRBV6-5 CASSYRDSHRAFF TGTGCCAGCAGTTACCGGGACAGCCACAGAGCTTTCTTT
TRBD1 TRBJ1-2 - TRBV25-1 CASSSGQGFYGYTF TGTGCCAGCAGTTCAGGACAGGGCTTCTATGGCTACACCTTC
TRBD2 TRBJ2-1 - TRBV4-3 CASSQDRDYYNEQFF TGCGCCAGCAGCCAAGATAGGGACTACTACAATGAGCAGTTCTTC
- TRBJ1-3 - TRBV7-9 CASSSQWGGSSGNTIYF TGTGCCAGCAGCTCCCAGTGGGGGGGCTCCTCTGGAAACACCATATATTTT
- TRBJ1-4 - TRBV7-9 CASSLDSGVGEKLFF TGTGCCAGCAGCTTAGATTCCGGGGTCGGTGAAAAACTGTTTTTT
TRBD1 TRBJ1-4 few TRBV2 CASSSPGTGEEKLFF TGTGCCAGCAGCTCTCCCGGGACAGGGGAGGAAAAACTGTTTTTT
TRBD2 TRBJ2-1 once TRBV11-2 CASSLEAGARYEQFF TGTGCCAGCAGCTTAGAAGCGGGGGCCCGATATGAGCAGTTCTTC
- TRBJ2-1 - TRBV27 CATPNLGGPTYNEQFF TGTGCCACCCCCAATCTGGGAGGTCCTACCTACAATGAGCAGTTCTTC
- TRBJ2-2 - TRBV10-3 CAISESKGQNTGELFF TGTGCCATCAGTGAGTCGAAGGGGCAGAACACCGGGGAGCTGTTTTTT
- TRBJ1-3 - TRBV18 CASSPSKSSGNTIYF TGTGCCAGCTCACCCTCGAAGAGCTCTGGAAACACCATATATTTT
- TRBJ2-5 - TRBV25-1 CASSPGQNQETQYF TGTGCCAGCAGCCCGGGACAAAATCAAGAGACCCAGTACTTC
- TRBJ1-2 - TRBV2 CASNKGVDYGYTF TGTGCCAGCAACAAGGGGGTCGACTATGGCTACACCTTC
TRBD2 TRBJ2-3 - TRBV11-3 CASSWGLASGGRDTQYF TGTGCCAGCAGCTGGGGACTAGCCTCTGGAGGTAGAGATACGCAGTATTTT
TRBD1 TRBJ1-6 - TRBV9 CASSSDRDFDSPLHF TGTGCCAGCAGCTCCGACAGGGATTTCGATTCACCCCTCCACTTT
- TRBJ2-7 - TRBV4-1 CASSQQVQVSYEQYF TGCGCCAGCAGCCAACAAGTCCAGGTCTCCTACGAGCAGTACTTC